Listed below are T cell receptor beta chains from one sample, sequenced in a study of T cells in Graves' hyperthyroidism and ophthalmopathy. TCRdb independently ran MiXCR on the multiplex PCR reads; one entry per CDR3 protein. The sample contains about 400,000 distinct CDR3 sequences, around a sixth of which appear only once. Source material: blood. The receptors come from a woman aged 18-29 years with Graves' hyperthyroidism. Both conserved end residues are part of each CDR3. The D gene is left open where the match is weak. Clone size is shown for a subset of rows, as once, few, many or a class of expanded clone.

V: TRBV7-3; J: TRBJ2-6; size: many; D: NA; DNA: TGTGCCAGCAGCTCGGACGACTCTGGGGCCAACGTCCTGACTTTC; CDR3: CASSSDDSGANVLTF
V: TRBV19; J: TRBJ2-7; size: few; D: NA; DNA: TGTGCCAGTAGTGATCCCCCTACCTACGAGCAGTACTTC; CDR3: CASSDPPTYEQYF
V: TRBV12-3/TRBV12-4; J: TRBJ2-1; size: many; D: NA; DNA: TGTGCCAGCAGTTTGGGGCGGGAAACCTACAATGAGCAGTTCTTC; CDR3: CASSLGRETYNEQFF
V: TRBV7-9; J: TRBJ2-4; size: NA; D: NA; DNA: TGTGCCAGCAGCTTAGCACCCGTGACAGCCAAAAACATTCAGTACTTC; CDR3: CASSLAPVTAKNIQYF
V: TRBV5-6; J: TRBJ2-3; size: many; D: TRBD2; DNA: TGTGCCAGCAGTCTCAGCGGGGGCGCCGTCTTGCTGCAGTATTTT; CDR3: CASSLSGGAVLLQYF
V: TRBV18; J: TRBJ2-3; size: many; D: TRBD2; DNA: TGTGCCAGCTCACCGTGGGAAGCGGGGCCTTACACAGATACGCAGTATTTT; CDR3: CASSPWEAGPYTDTQYF
V: TRBV11-1; J: TRBJ2-7; size: many; D: NA; DNA: TGTGCCAGCAGCTTATGGAGGGGTTACGAGCAGTACTTC; CDR3: CASSLWRGYEQYF
V: TRBV7-9; J: TRBJ1-6; size: many; D: NA; DNA: TGTGCCAGCAGCTTGACGGACGGATTTAATTCACCCCTCCACTTT; CDR3: CASSLTDGFNSPLHF
V: TRBV9; J: TRBJ2-5; size: NA; D: TRBD2; DNA: TGTGCCAGCAGCGTAAGCACTAGCGGGGGCCCGGGGACCCAGTACTTC; CDR3: CASSVSTSGGPGTQYF
V: TRBV10-3; J: TRBJ1-2; size: many; D: NA; DNA: TGTGCCATCAGACAGGGTGGAGGCTACACCTTC; CDR3: CAIRQGGGYTF
V: TRBV28; J: TRBJ1-5; size: NA; D: NA; DNA: TGTGCCAGCAGTTACCAGGCGGGGACCGGCAATCAGCCCCAGCATTTT; CDR3: CASSYQAGTGNQPQHF
V: TRBV12-3/TRBV12-4; J: TRBJ1-6; size: many; D: NA; DNA: TGTGCCAGCAGTTTCTTTCCGTCTTCACCCCTCCACTTT; CDR3: CASSFFPSSPLHF
V: TRBV6-1; J: TRBJ1-2; size: many; D: NA; DNA: TGTGCCAGCAGTAGTGCTCAGGGGCTCGGCAGCTATGGCTACACCTTC; CDR3: CASSSAQGLGSYGYTF
V: TRBV5-1; J: TRBJ2-3; size: many; D: TRBD1; DNA: TGCGCCAGCAGTCCGGGACAGCCCTCAGATACGCAGTATTTT; CDR3: CASSPGQPSDTQYF
V: TRBV10-3; J: TRBJ2-3; size: NA; D: TRBD2; DNA: TGTGCCATCAGTGAGCCCGCGGGACTAGCGGGGGGAAGCACAGATACGCAGTATTTT; CDR3: CAISEPAGLAGGSTDTQYF
V: TRBV19; J: TRBJ1-1; size: few; D: TRBD1; DNA: TGTGCCAGTAGTAGGCCCCGGGACAGGCAAACTGAAGCTTTCTTT; CDR3: CASSRPRDRQTEAFF
V: TRBV7-2; J: TRBJ2-2; size: NA; D: TRBD2; DNA: TGTGCCAGCAGTTTTAGGGTAGCGGGATGGGCCACCGGGGAGCTGTTTTTT; CDR3: CASSFRVAGWATGELFF
V: TRBV9; J: TRBJ2-6; size: NA; D: TRBD2; DNA: TGTGCCAGCACCACCGGGGGGGTTGACAACGTCCTGACTTTC; CDR3: CASTTGGVDNVLTF
V: TRBV19; J: TRBJ1-2; size: many; D: NA; DNA: TGTGCCAGTACCCTGAGAGGCAACCTCTATGGCTACACCTTC; CDR3: CASTLRGNLYGYTF
V: TRBV9; J: TRBJ1-4; size: NA; D: NA; DNA: TGTGCCAGCAGCGTAGGGGACTTAACTAATGAAAAACTGTTTTTT; CDR3: CASSVGDLTNEKLFF
V: TRBV6-1; J: TRBJ2-1; size: NA; D: NA; DNA: TGTGCCAGCAGTCCCCTGACGGGGTCATACAACAATGAGCAGTTCTTC; CDR3: CASSPLTGSYNNEQFF
V: TRBV14; J: TRBJ2-1; size: many; D: TRBD2; DNA: TGTGCCAGCACCCAGGGGGACCTAGCGGGAGGGCCAATCAATGAGCAGTTCTTC; CDR3: CASTQGDLAGGPINEQFF
V: TRBV10-3; J: TRBJ1-4; size: many; D: NA; DNA: TGTGCCATCAGTGAGAGTAGAAATGAAAAACTGTTTTTT; CDR3: CAISESRNEKLFF
V: TRBV12-3/TRBV12-4; J: TRBJ2-2; size: many; D: TRBD1; DNA: TGTGCCAGCAGTTTGGACAGGTTGAACACCGGGGAGCTGTTTTTT; CDR3: CASSLDRLNTGELFF
V: TRBV6-1; J: TRBJ2-5; size: many; D: TRBD2; DNA: TGTGCCAGCCAGGCCTCACTAGCGGGAGGGCCCGGGGAGACCCAGTACTTC; CDR3: CASQASLAGGPGETQYF
V: TRBV12-3/TRBV12-4; J: TRBJ2-1; size: NA; D: TRBD2; DNA: TGTGCCAGCAGTCCCCAGCGGGAGTCCCACAATGAGCAGTTCTTC; CDR3: CASSPQRESHNEQFF
V: TRBV11-1; J: TRBJ1-6; size: few; D: TRBD1; DNA: TGTGCCAGCCGCAGGGGGCTGGATTCACCCCTCCACTTT; CDR3: CASRRGLDSPLHF
V: TRBV9; J: TRBJ1-2; size: few; D: NA; DNA: TGTGCCAGCAGTGGAGGAGGGGGGGCCTATGGCTACACCTTC; CDR3: CASSGGGGAYGYTF
V: TRBV5-6; J: TRBJ2-7; size: many; D: NA; DNA: TGTGCCAGCAGCTTGTCGCACCGCATATACGAGCAGTACTTC; CDR3: CASSLSHRIYEQYF
V: TRBV15; J: TRBJ1-5; size: many; D: NA; DNA: TGTGCCACCAGCACCGGACGAGTTCAGCCCCAGCATTTT; CDR3: CATSTGRVQPQHF
V: TRBV19; J: TRBJ1-1; size: many; D: NA; DNA: TGTGCCAGTAGTATGCGGGGGGGGCTACGGAACACTGAAGCTTTCTTT; CDR3: CASSMRGGLRNTEAFF
V: TRBV5-1; J: TRBJ1-4; size: NA; D: NA; DNA: TGCGCCAGCAGCCGAGACCCGAGGGGTTATAGTGAAAAACTGTTTTTT; CDR3: CASSRDPRGYSEKLFF
V: TRBV19; J: TRBJ2-7; size: few; D: NA; DNA: TGTGCCAGTAGTGAGGGACGATTCAGCGAGCAGTACTTC; CDR3: CASSEGRFSEQYF
V: TRBV6-1; J: TRBJ1-5; size: many; D: NA; DNA: TGTGCCAGCAGTGAAGCCCACAGCAATCAGCCCCAGCATTTT; CDR3: CASSEAHSNQPQHF
V: TRBV19; J: TRBJ1-5; size: NA; D: NA; DNA: TGTGCCAGTAGTATAGATCGATGGGCTAGCAATCAGCCCCAGCATTTT; CDR3: CASSIDRWASNQPQHF
V: TRBV9; J: TRBJ2-3; size: NA; D: TRBD2; DNA: TGTGCCAGCAGCGACCTAAGCGGGAGATGGGATACGCAGTATTTT; CDR3: CASSDLSGRWDTQYF
V: TRBV20-1; J: TRBJ2-1; size: many; D: NA; DNA: TGCAGTGGTAGGGACATTAACTACAATGAGCAGTTCTTC; CDR3: CSGRDINYNEQFF
V: TRBV27; J: TRBJ1-2; size: many; D: NA; DNA: TGTGCCAGCAGTTTATCCGGGGGCGGCGGCTACACCTTC; CDR3: CASSLSGGGGYTF
V: TRBV27; J: TRBJ1-2; size: many; D: NA; DNA: TGTGCCAGCAGCATTACAGGCAACCGAGGCTACACCTTC; CDR3: CASSITGNRGYTF
V: TRBV9; J: TRBJ2-5; size: NA; D: TRBD1; DNA: TGTGCCAGCAGCGTAGAACAAGGACAGGGGCCAGAGACCCAGTACTTC; CDR3: CASSVEQGQGPETQYF
V: TRBV5-1; J: TRBJ2-1; size: many; D: TRBD2; DNA: TGCGCCAGCGGGTTAGCGGGAGGGCATGAGCAGTTCTTC; CDR3: CASGLAGGHEQFF
V: TRBV20-1; J: TRBJ2-1; size: many; D: TRBD1; DNA: TGCAGTGCTAGAGATGAGGGAACAGGGGTGAGCAATGAGCAGTTCTTC; CDR3: CSARDEGTGVSNEQFF
V: TRBV19; J: TRBJ1-5; size: few; D: NA; DNA: TGTGCCAGTAGTATGTCCAGGGGTATGGGCAATCAGCCCCAGCATTTT; CDR3: CASSMSRGMGNQPQHF
V: TRBV27; J: TRBJ1-2; size: many; D: NA; DNA: TGTGCCAGCAGCCACCAGGGGATAGGCAACTATGGCTACACCTTC; CDR3: CASSHQGIGNYGYTF
V: TRBV9; J: TRBJ2-1; size: NA; D: NA; DNA: TGTGCCAGCAGCGTAGTACTAGGCTATGAGCAGTTCTTC; CDR3: CASSVVLGYEQFF
V: TRBV4-1; J: TRBJ2-1; size: many; D: NA; DNA: TGCGCCAGCAGCCAGGGAAGCGGACGCTTCTACAATGAGCAGTTCTTC; CDR3: CASSQGSGRFYNEQFF
V: TRBV20-1; J: TRBJ2-1; size: NA; D: TRBD2; DNA: TGCAGTGCTAGAGGTACTAGCGGGGGCCCTATAGGGTACAATGAGCAGTTCTTC; CDR3: CSARGTSGGPIGYNEQFF
V: TRBV27; J: TRBJ2-7; size: many; D: TRBD2; DNA: TGTGCCAGCAGATTGACTAGCGGGGGACGGGGGCAGTACTTC; CDR3: CASRLTSGGRGQYF
V: TRBV20-1; J: TRBJ1-1; size: many; D: NA; DNA: TGCAGTGCTAGGCCCGCAGGCCGACCTTTATCGGACACTGAAGCTTTCTTT; CDR3: CSARPAGRPLSDTEAFF
V: TRBV11-2; J: TRBJ2-7; size: many; D: TRBD2; DNA: TGTGCCAGCAGCTTAGTCTCTCTAGCGGGGGGCCGCCTAGAGCAGTACTTC; CDR3: CASSLVSLAGGRLEQYF
V: TRBV9; J: TRBJ2-1; size: few; D: NA; DNA: TGTGCCAGCAGCGTAGACGGGGGGCACTACAATGAGCAGTTCTTC; CDR3: CASSVDGGHYNEQFF
V: TRBV2; J: TRBJ2-5; size: many; D: TRBD2; DNA: TGTGCCAGCAGTGGGGAAGCGGGGGGACAAGAGACCCAGTACTTC; CDR3: CASSGEAGGQETQYF
V: TRBV13; J: TRBJ2-5; size: many; D: TRBD2; DNA: TGTGCCAGCAGCCGGACTAGCGGGGGGCCGACCCAAGAGACCCAGTACTTC; CDR3: CASSRTSGGPTQETQYF
V: TRBV11-3; J: TRBJ2-2; size: NA; D: TRBD2; DNA: TGTGCCAGCGGCTCTAGCGGAGCGAACACCGGGGAGCTGTTTTTT; CDR3: CASGSSGANTGELFF
V: TRBV18; J: TRBJ2-5; size: many; D: NA; DNA: TGTGCCAGCTCACCATCGAGACATGTAGAGACCCAGTACTTC; CDR3: CASSPSRHVETQYF
V: TRBV6-1; J: TRBJ2-3; size: many; D: TRBD2; DNA: TGTGCCAGCAGACCGGGACTAGGGGCTAGCACAGATACGCAGTATTTT; CDR3: CASRPGLGASTDTQYF
V: TRBV10-3; J: TRBJ1-3; size: many; D: NA; DNA: TGTGCCTCCCGGGGAGGACCTTCTGGAAACACCATATATTTT; CDR3: CASRGGPSGNTIYF